This T cell receptor beta chain derives from a study of T cell responses to AZD1222 COVID-19 vaccine. The protocol was immunoSEQ multiplex PCR, while the TCRdb copy is restricted to in-frame clones and leaves out a portion. The sample lists 70,000 to 95,000 clones; about 90% were seen once. This clone was seen only once. The antigen is not known. Points from the study as a whole: Spike was spanned by vaccine-associated CD4 TCRs, which were dominant at 160-218 and 743-854. Repertoires were obtained solely post-peak T cell response. Per reports, nearly half of all spike-specific TCRs target regions that are unmutated in variants. Donors were largely white British and mainly female; clonal diversity was possibly underestimated.

Germline V gene lookup returns CDR1 MDHEN and CDR2 SYDVKM. Trimming shortened V by 1 base and J by 4 bases, and 8 bases separated the two germline ends. CDR3 length: 14 residues. V gene TRBV28 combines with J gene TRBJ1-3; weak D call: TRBD1 (6 bases). Specimen: peripheral blood, collected on day 0 of MenACWY control vaccination. The sequence was obtained from an adult in good health. The CDR3 region is CASSLLGGGNTIYF. Written as DNA, the CDR3 is TGTGCCAGCAGTTTATTGGGGGGCGGAAACACCATATATTTT.